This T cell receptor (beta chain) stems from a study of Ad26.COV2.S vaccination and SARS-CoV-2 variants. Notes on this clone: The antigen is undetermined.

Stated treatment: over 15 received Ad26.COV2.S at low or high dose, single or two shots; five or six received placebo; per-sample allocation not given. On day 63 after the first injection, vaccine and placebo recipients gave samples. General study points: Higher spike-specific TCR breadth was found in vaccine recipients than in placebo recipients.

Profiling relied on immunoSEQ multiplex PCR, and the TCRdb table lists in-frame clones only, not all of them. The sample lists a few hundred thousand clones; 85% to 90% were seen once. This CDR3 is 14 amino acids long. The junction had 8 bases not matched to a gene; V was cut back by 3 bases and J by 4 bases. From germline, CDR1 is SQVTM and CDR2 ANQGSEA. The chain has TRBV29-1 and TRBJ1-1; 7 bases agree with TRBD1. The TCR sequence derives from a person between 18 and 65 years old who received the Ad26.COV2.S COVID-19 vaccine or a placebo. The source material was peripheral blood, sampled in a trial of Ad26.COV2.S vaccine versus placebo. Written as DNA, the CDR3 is TGCAGCGTTGAGTACCGGGACAGCGGCACTGAAGCTTTCTTT. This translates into CSVEYRDSGTEAFF.